The T cell receptor (beta chain) under discussion was sequenced for a study of blood T cell repertoires in COVID-19. Source study methods: The authors estimated nucleated cell counts from reference gene primer amplification. Clones were read by immunoSEQ multiplex PCR, and TCRdb kept only the in-frame ones, dropping some. D and trimming were read from the DNA, whereas the V and J calls and clone size are those reported in that table. This table has approximately 190,000 clones, about 83% appearing once. Living in under 30 US areas, the participants were between 18 and 89 years of age. Participants' own reports of clinical history determined their cohort assignment. Participants in the exposed group had met a COVID-19 case in the 2 weeks before joining the study. V was trimmed by 3 bases and J by 6 bases, leaving 10 bases between them. There are 12 residues in the CDR3. The germline V gene encodes CDR1 SGDLS and CDR2 YYNGEE.

The specimen was PBMCs or T cells enriched from blood (not recorded which). The chain carries TRBV9 and TRBJ2-7, with D possibly matching TRBD2 (5 bases). This clonotype originated in a woman aged 30 to 39 who had been exposed to COVID-19. CDR3 sequence (DNA): TGTGCCAGCAGCGCCCGGGGTAGCGAGCAGTACTTC. Encoded protein: CASSARGSEQYF.